This T cell receptor (beta chain) was identified during a study of blood T cell repertoires in COVID-19. Generated by immunoSEQ multiplex PCR, the TCRdb table keeps only in-frame clones and is missing some. The data show approximately 180,000 clones, 82% seen once. Participants spanned ages about 18 to 90 years and resided in fewer than 30 US areas. The germline V gene encodes CDR1 SNHLY and CDR2 FYNNEI. This CDR3 is 14 amino acids long. Losses at the gene ends were 8 bases for V and 4 bases for J; bases not matched to a gene: 6. This chain uses TRBV2 with TRBJ2-1; TRBD1 matches at 9 bases. The sequence came from a woman aged 55-69 years with acute COVID-19. Sequenced sample: PBMCs or T cells enriched from blood (not recorded which). The CDR3 DNA is TGTGCCAGCCTTCTTGGACAGGGGTACAATGAGCAGTTCTTC. Residues: CASLLGQGYNEQFF.